One TCR beta chain is described in this entry. This clonotype came up many times. Its antigen is not yet known. No base-level quality is on record; no much larger clone is a single base apart. This record belongs to a study of identical twins (dated by TCRdb to 2016 to 2017). With regard to the full study: TCR alpha and beta repertoires from monozygotic twins, unrelated adults of various ages and cord blood were deep-sequenced to test whether fetal clonotypes persist. To rule out contamination, replicate twin experiments were performed at different times with different library preparation protocols.

Only healthy Caucasian donors were included. The researchers also sequenced three unrelated adults who were not twins: a male aged 18 to 30, a male aged 50 to 59, and a female aged 50 to 59. Using Miltenyi CD45RO+ enrichment and human naive T-cell isolation kits, memory (CD45RO+) and naive T cells were isolated from PBMC. Reading the germline V gene gives CDR1 MNHNS and CDR2 SASEGT. CDR3 length: 16 amino acids, cysteine to phenylalanine. Solely the CDR3 DNA is kept, with 48 bases framed from the first base. Here V drops 6 bases and J drops 1 base, and the junction holds 6 bases not matched to any gene. The library was produced with 5' RACE. The data were produced on an Illumina HiSeq 2000. Template switching added a universal primer binding site, and the final cDNA carried a unique molecular identifier that allowed TCR cDNA molecules to be counted accurately. Specific primers in the conserved constant-segment region were used to synthesize first-strand cDNA for the TCR alpha and beta chains. Each cDNA library was double barcoded, with a SMART-Mk sample barcode plus Illumina barcodes, to control for contamination. TruSeq adapter sequences along with Illumina sample barcodes were introduced in two successive PCR steps. The TCR alpha and beta cDNA libraries were sequenced on the Illumina HiSeq platform using custom primers. Processing in the source paper ran as follows. Raw reads were processed with MiGEC to extract unique molecular identifiers, and MiXCR was used to determine CDR3 positions. For each individual, recombination models were inferred using an EM algorithm with the repgenHMM and IGoR tools. Shared clonotype analysis was performed with the tcR package in R, normalizing sharing by the product of cloneset sizes. To study raw recombination free of thymic and clonal selection effects, out-of-frame nonproductive sequences were analyzed. TCRdb took the public reads, trimmed them with fastp at Q25, ran MiXCR for clone calling and kept in-frame beta chains. Every distinct CDR3 protein forms one entry, paired with its most common genes and DNA. In this record, the V and J calls reflect TCRdb's handling and not the investigators' own analysis. Present in this sample are about 450,000 distinct CDR3 sequences, about a fifth of which were seen just once. Less than 15% of the sample rests with the top ten.

The paper's findings and limits, for the study overall: Abundant cord blood beta clonotypes carried fewer insertions; young adult naive repertoires showed a weaker similar trend, while memory repertoires showed none. Compared with coincidental sharing between unrelated individuals, out-of-frame TCR alpha sequences shared between twins showed an excess of sequences with low generation probability. The excess sharing between twins in beta out-of-frame sequences was weaker because fewer shared sequences reduced the signal-to-noise ratio. Because the same donors could not be followed over many years, the conclusions relied on cross-sectional statistical analysis. In monozygotic twins, recombination models systematically underestimated out-of-frame TCR alpha sharing, but the models matched the sharing seen between unrelated individuals. Invariant T cells such as MAIT and iNKT could partly confound zero-insertion analyses, although diverse VJ usage argued against such confounding for most clonotypes.

Specimen: naive T cells sorted from blood. Taken with the paper, the label for cell subset or site translates to: cells isolated with a human naive T-cell isolation kit. The rearrangement combines TRBV6-1 with TRBJ1-6, with TRBD1 matching 7 junction bases. This TCR derives from a man between 45 and 60 years old in good health. The sequenced DNA is TGTGCCAGCAGGGACCAGGGGGAATCCTATAATTCACCCCTCCACTTT. Its protein is CASRDQGESYNSPLHF.